The source of this T cell receptor beta chain is a study of control samples from healthy donors and cancer patients. Method: immunoSEQ multiplex PCR; TCRdb's copy keeps in-frame clones and lacks some. The profile shows 190,000 or so clones, approximately 95% of them singletons. The table lists this clone with a count of one. The ends lost 3 bases at V and 4 bases at J; junction bases unmatched: 12. CDR1 and CDR2 (germline): SGHDT, YYEEEE. This CDR3 has 17 residues. The sample was blood. This receptor was obtained from a man between 18 and 35 years old in good health. This chain links TRBV5-6 with TRBJ2-1; 8 bases are shared with TRBD2. Here the CDR3 reads CASSSAIAGTLYNEQFF. The CDR3 region has the DNA TGTGCCAGCAGCTCAGCAATAGCGGGGACCCTTTACAATGAGCAGTTCTTC.